The next 14 T cell receptor beta chains were all read from a single sample in a study of radiotherapy plus CTLA-4 blockade in lung cancer. TCRdb's copy holds only in-frame clones and misses some; the assay was immunoSEQ multiplex PCR. The sample records 45,000 to 55,000 clones, 75% to 90% being singletons. This material consisted of peripheral blood, taken from a patient treated with radiotherapy plus ipilimumab. The receptors were sampled from a human donor with non-small cell lung cancer that progressed on radiotherapy plus ipilimumab. Some clones in this sample may be carry-over from other donors' samples.

V usage is TRBV5-1 and J usage is TRBJ1-2, with 8 bases fitting TRBD1. The CDR3 has 16 amino acids. V shed 4 bases and J 1 base; nucleotides not matched to a gene: 9. CDR1 is SGHRS, CDR2 YFSETQ, per germline. The CDR3 sequence is CASSREGTGYNYGYTF. CDR3 DNA: TGCGCCAGCAGCCGAGAAGGGACAGGATATAACTATGGCTACACCTTC.

This chain connects TRBV30 to TRBJ2-7; TRBD2 agrees at 11 bases. The CDR3 has 14 residues. V shed 0 bases and J 7 bases; nucleotides not matched to a gene: 5. The germline CDR1 and CDR2 sequences are GTSNPN and SVGIG (reference sequence). The CDR3 sequence is CAWSVLAGVKEQYF. CDR3 DNA: TGTGCCTGGAGTGTACTAGCGGGAGTGAAAGAGCAGTACTTC.

V gene TRBV9 combines with J gene TRBJ2-1; TRBD2 might be the D (5 bases). With 1 base removed from V and 0 bases from J, the gap between germline ends came to 8 bases. Germline V lookup: CDR1 SGDLS, CDR2 YYNGEE. This CDR3 contains 15 residues. The CDR3 coding sequence is TGTGCCAGCAGCGTACGACTAAGCTCCTACAATGAGCAGTTCTTC. It codes for CASSVRLSSYNEQFF.

This chain's CDR3 is CASSKEEKLFF. DNA for the CDR3: TGCGCCAGCAGTAAAGAGGAAAAACTGTTTTTT. V usage is TRBV10-2 and J usage is TRBJ1-4; no definite D call. V lost 5 bases, J lost 8 bases, and 6 bases lay in between. Germline CDR1 reads WSHSY; CDR2 reads SAAADI. The CDR3 loop spans 11 amino acids.

The chain employs TRBV27 and TRBJ2-1; D gene uncertain. The CDR3 runs to 14 residues. CDR1 is MNHEY and CDR2 is SMNVEV in the germline V gene (reference sequence). Between the trimmed V and J ends, which lost 5 bases and 5 bases, there was a span of 13 bases. CDR3 protein: CASSATITDNEQFF. The CDR3, as DNA: TGTGCCAGCAGTGCTACCATAACAGACAATGAGCAGTTCTTC.

The chain's CDR3 is CASSSTGVSYNEQFF. The CDR3 nucleotides read TGCGCCAGCAGCTCTACAGGAGTATCCTACAATGAGCAGTTCTTC. This rearrangement joins TRBV5-1 to TRBJ2-1, with D tentatively TRBD1 (5 bases). The CDR3 has 15 residues. CDR1 and CDR2 from the germline V gene are SGHRS and YFSETQ. V lost 3 bases and J 1 base, leaving 11 bases between the germline ends.

This clone was detected only once. V gene TRBV5-1 combines with J gene TRBJ2-7; 12 bases agree with TRBD2. The CDR3 extends over 14 amino acids. The trim removed 3 bases at V and 6 bases at J, leaving 4 bases unmatched. Germline lookup yields CDR1 SGHRS and CDR2 YFSETQ. CDR3 sequence reads: CASSWTSGIPEQYF. CDR3 DNA: TGCGCCAGCAGCTGGACTAGCGGGATCCCCGAGCAGTACTTC.

V usage is TRBV5-4 and J usage is TRBJ2-4, with no clear D. The ends were cut back, 3 bases at V and 4 bases at J, with 8 bases in the middle. CDR1 and CDR2 (germline): SGHNT, YYREEE (reference sequence). The CDR3 spans 13 residues. The CDR3, as DNA: TGTGCCAGCAGCTATCTGACAAAAAACATTCAGTACTTC. It specifies CASSYLTKNIQYF. The full variable domain, in which reference TRBV5-4 and TRBJ2-4 provide the parts outside the CDR3, is ETGVTQSPTHLIKTRGQQVTLRCSSQSGHNTVSWYQQALGQGPQFIFQYYREEENGRGNFPPRFSGLQFPNYSSELNVNALELDDSALYLCASSYLTKNIQYFGAGTRLSVL.

This clone was seen a handful of times. The rearrangement joins TRBV7-9 to TRBJ2-7; TRBD2 is a possible D gene (5 bases). The CDR3 covers 14 residues. Germline V gene lookup returns CDR1 SEHNR and CDR2 FQNEAQ (reference sequence). The V and J ends lost 0 bases and 2 bases respectively, with 8 bases between them. The CDR3 region is CASSLAGATYEQYF. The CDR3, as DNA: TGTGCCAGCAGCTTAGCGGGAGCAACCTACGAGCAGTACTTC.

The chain combines TRBV4-2 with TRBJ2-5, with TRBD1 identical over 7 bases. The better agreement between TRBJ2-7 and the DNA end casts doubt on the J call. This CDR3 is built from 15 residues. The V gene's germline CDR1 is LGHNA and CDR2 YNFKEQ. The CDR3: CASSQDLDRAYEQYF. CDR3 coding DNA: TGTGCCAGCAGCCAAGATCTAGACAGGGCATACGAGCAGTACTTC.

This clone was detected a few times. The chain is built from TRBV15 and TRBJ2-5, with 9 bases matching TRBD2. V was pared by 3 bases and J by 5 bases, with 7 bases of the junction left unmatched. The CDR3 runs 15 residues. Per the germline V gene, CDR1 is LNHNV and CDR2 is YYDKDF (reference sequence). In DNA, the CDR3 is TGTGCCACCAGCAGCCTTAGCGGGAGATCGGAGACCCAGTACTTC. As protein: CATSSLSGRSETQYF.

The CDR3 nucleotides are TGTGCCAGCAGCAATAAAGGATCCCAGGTCGACACCATATATTTT. This encodes CASSNKGSQVDTIYF. The chain joins TRBV9 to TRBJ1-3; D unclear. CDR1 is SGDLS and CDR2 is YYNGEE in the germline V gene. The CDR3 is 15 residues long. V was cut by 4 bases and J by 8 bases, with 19 bases left in between.

V gene TRBV6-1 combines with J gene TRBJ1-2, with 7 bases lining up with TRBD1. V was pared by 11 bases and J by 8 bases, with 8 bases of the junction left unmatched. Germline lookup yields CDR1 MNHNS and CDR2 SASEGT. The CDR3 sequence is 11 residues long. CDR3 bases: TGTGCCGTAGGACAGGTGCAGGGCTACACCTTC. Translation gives CAVGQVQGYTF.

The chain has TRBV5-8 and TRBJ2-5; 10 nucleotides match TRBD1. The germline gives CDR1 SGHTS, CDR2 YDEGEE. The length of the CDR3 is 15 residues. Trimming removed 4 bases from V and 4 bases from J; junction bases left unmatched: 7. This CDR3 reads CASSKTGGRGETQYF. The DNA for the CDR3 is TGTGCCAGCAGCAAGACAGGGGGCAGGGGAGAGACCCAGTACTTC.